This T cell receptor (beta chain) came from a study of blood T cell repertoires in COVID-19 (dated by TCRdb to about 2020). Study-wide context: The collaborator samples originated in the United States, Italy and Spain and spanned the acute and convalescent phases of COVID-19. The prospective study material was composed of cDNA or gDNA derived from T cells, B-cell-depleted T cells, or PBMCs. The dataset comprised deeply sampled blood TCRbeta repertoires from subjects exposed to, actively infected with, or recovered from COVID-19. The repertoires were released in a freely available public database meant as a resource for research on the immune response to SARS-CoV-2. The samples were drawn from the first 160 participants of the ongoing ImmuneRACE study and from 1,200 or so subjects provided by 6 global collaborators. A de-identified subject ID, COVID-19 status, age in years and sex were almost always included in the sample metadata. Where HLA class I and class II types were available, the types were taken from metadata supplied by the sample provider, not from assay-based typing.

The immunoSEQ Assay, a bias-controlled multiplex PCR, was used to amplify TCRbeta CDR3 regions from genomic DNA. The original methods were these. Within the assay, amplification of reference gene primers was used to estimate how many nucleated cells each sample contained. To quantify the absolute abundance of each unique TCRbeta CDR3 rearrangement, sequence reads were collapsed and filtered. For each sample, productive Simpson clonality was calculated as the square root of Simpson's diversity index across productive rearrangements. TCRdb carries this immuneACCESS record with in-frame sequences only. Its versions omit some clonotypes, under half of them owing to an unresolved V gene in the studies checked, with the rest unexplained. V, J and clone size derive from that table, while D and trimming were established from the DNA sequence. This sample holds about 140,000 clones; around nine tenths were observed only once. The top ten hold 5% to 6% of the sample.

Each collaborating institution followed its own protocols to collect whole blood in K2EDTA tubes. For TCRbeta analysis, collaborators shipped samples in one of three forms: frozen whole blood, isolated PBMCs, or DNA extracted from either of those sample types. Taken from cysteine to phenylalanine, the CDR3 has 15 residues. The entry retains the CDR3 DNA only, 45 bases that are in frame from base 1. Clipping removes 3 bases from V and 3 bases from J, with 6 as the unmatched junction base count. From the germline V gene, CDR1 is MDHEN and CDR2 is SYDVKM. A note on this clone: Its antigen remains undetermined. The record has no base qualities; no much larger clone is one base away.

Results the study describes overall, beyond this receptor: The amount of clinical and demographic metadata varied by source and participant and was provided uncurated.

The receptor was derived from a human donor in a cohort sampled during active COVID-19. The sequence is built from TRBV28 and TRBJ2-7, and TRBD1 matches 9 of the central bases. Sequenced input: peripheral blood. The nucleotide sequence reads as follows: TGTGCCAGCAGTTTCCGGCCGGGACAGGGCTACGAGCAGTACTTC. It translates as CASSFRPGQGYEQYF.